This record looks at one TCR beta chain sequence and its context. The antigen remains unidentified. The CDR3 length is 17 residues. Germline assignment: CDR1 SGHAT and CDR2 FQNNGV. V lost 0 bases to trimming and J lost 1 base, with 14 bases between them. It was with unique molecular identifiers that the TCRbeta library was prepared. Each CDR3 protein gets one entry after TCRdb re-called the PCR reads with MiXCR. This sample has about 980,000 distinct CDR3 sequences, with about 26% found just once. These data are taken from a study of T-cell reconstitution after alpha-beta-depleted transplantation in children. The study's findings and limits: TCRbeta diversity was high at day 60 in some patients (a result of surviving recipient T cells and thymic progenitors). Reports say that about two months after transplant, the alpha-beta T cells came out of several hundred graft clones that had expanded. Newly produced T cells mostly provided counts and TCRbeta diversity after one year, as hyperexpanded clones declined.

The rearrangement links TRBV11-2 to TRBJ2-3; D is perhaps TRBD1 (5 bases). The receptor was derived from a boy younger than two who had a stem cell transplant for SCID, so the T cells may come from the graft donor. The sample consisted of PBMCs, mostly from graft donor cells, taken 360 days after TCRalphabeta/CD19-depleted stem cell transplant. For the CDR3, the DNA is TGTGCCAGCAGCTTAGATCCTGACAGTCTCCGCACAGATACGCAGTATTTT. Protein product: CASSLDPDSLRTDTQYF. Together with reference TRBV11-2 and TRBJ2-3, the CDR3 gives the full variable domain: EAGVAQSPRYKIIEKRQSVAFWCNPISGHATLYWYQQILGQGPKLLIQFQNNGVVDDSQLPKDRFSAERLKGVDSTLKIQPAKLEDSAVYLCASSLDPDSLRTDTQYFGPGTRLTVL.